The next 2 T cell receptor beta chains were all read from a single sample in a study of CD8 T cells in Susac syndrome. A quantity of roughly 0.5 to 1 ug RNA underwent reverse transcription using random hexamers. TCRdb processed the immunoSEQ multiplex PCR reads anew with MiXCR; each CDR3 protein has one entry. In the table there are about 210,000 distinct CDR3 sequences, approximately 95% of which are singletons. Sequencing was carried out using CD4+ T cells from PBMCs. The receptors come from a human donor with multiple sclerosis.

This chain connects TRBV29-1 to TRBJ1-5; TRBD1 might be the D (6 bases). The CDR3 consists of 15 residues. V shed 0 bases and J shed 4 bases, with 13 bases lying between them. The germline V gene encodes CDR1 SQVTM and CDR2 ANQGSEA. CDR3 sequence reads: CSVEDTGGANQPQHF. Written as DNA, the CDR3 is TGCAGCGTTGAAGATACGGGGGGCGCGAATCAGCCCCAGCATTTT.

The chain couples TRBV12-3 or TRBV12-4 to TRBJ1-4; unclear D gene. The CDR3 sequence is 11 residues long. Trimming cost V 8 bases and J 8 bases, with 9 bases left between them. CDR3 coding DNA: TGTGCCAGCGGAGTCTTCGAAAAACTGTTTTTT. Amino acid sequence: CASGVFEKLFF.